The rows below give T cell receptor beta chains drawn from one sample of a study of T cell clonotyping in hematopoietic cell transplantation. Sequenced by immunoSEQ multiplex PCR; TCRdb stores in-frame clones only, minus some. Of about 10,000 clones listed, 87% are singletons. The input for sequencing was peripheral blood mononuclear cells, taken before stem cell transplant. Receptors originate from a woman in her fifties or sixties with chronic myeloid leukemia. Some clones in this sample may be carry-over from other donors' samples. The CDR3 runs from the conserved cysteine through the conserved F or W. Each record gives: V gene, D gene, J gene, clone size, CDR3 DNA, CDR3 protein. The D gene is left open where the match is weak. Size is omitted from some rows. Given values are once, few, many or a class for expanded clones.

>TRBV27|.|TRBJ2-7|once
TGTGCCAGCAGTTTAAGGTGGACGCACCTTTACGAGCAGTACTTC
CASSLRWTHLYEQYF
>TRBV29-1|.|TRBJ2-7|.
TGCAGCGTTGAGAAGGGCACCTACGAGCAGTACTTC
CSVEKGTYEQYF
>TRBV27|.|TRBJ2-7|few
TGTGCCAGCAGTTCGGTAGGGTACGAGCAGTACTTC
CASSSVGYEQYF
>TRBV30|.|TRBJ1-1|.
TGTGCCTGGAGTGTAACAGCGAACACTGAAGCTTTCTTT
CAWSVTANTEAFF
>TRBV30|.|TRBJ2-5|.
TGTGCCTGGAGTGTCCCTCGGGACCAAGAGACCCAGTACTTC
CAWSVPRDQETQYF
>TRBV7-2|.|TRBJ2-2|.
TGTGCCAGCAGCTGGGGGACAACGAACACCGGGGAGCTGTTTTTT
CASSWGTTNTGELFF
>TRBV11-2|.|TRBJ2-7|.
TGTGCCAGCAGCTTATTGCCGACATCATCCTACGAGCAGTACTTC
CASSLLPTSSYEQYF
>TRBV29-1|.|TRBJ2-5|.
TGCAGCGTTCAAATGGGGTCAGGGTTAGAGACCCAGTACTTC
CSVQMGSGLETQYF
>TRBV4-2|TRBD2|TRBJ2-1|.
TGTGCCAGCAGCCTGCGGCTAGCGGGAGGGTATGAGCAGTTCTTC
CASSLRLAGGYEQFF
>TRBV28|.|TRBJ1-4|.
TGTGCCAGCAGACTTACAGGGAGTGAAAAACTGTTTTTT
CASRLTGSEKLFF
>TRBV1|.|TRBJ2-1|.
TGCACCAGCAGCCCCAGGGTTTGTAATGAGCAGTTCTTC
CTSSPRVCNEQFF
>TRBV7-9|TRBD2|TRBJ2-1|.
TGTGCCAGCAGCTTATCACACCGCGGGAGCTCCTACAATGAGCAGTTCTTC
CASSLSHRGSSYNEQFF
>TRBV6-4|TRBD2|TRBJ2-3|.
TGTGCCAGCAGCCGGACTAGCGGAAGCACAGATACGCAGTATTTT
CASSRTSGSTDTQYF
>TRBV30|TRBD2|TRBJ2-3|.
TGTGCCTGGAGTGTCGGGCTAGCGGGAGGGAGGAGCACAGATACGCAGTATTTT
CAWSVGLAGGRSTDTQYF
>TRBV9|TRBD2|TRBJ2-7|.
TGTGCCAGCAGCCCCCACGGGACTAGCGGAGGAGGGAGCAACGAGCAGTACTTC
CASSPHGTSGGGSNEQYF
>TRBV28|TRBD2|TRBJ2-7|.
TGTGCCAGCAGTTTGGGGTGGACTAGCGGGAGCCTTTCCTACGAGCAGTACTTC
CASSLGWTSGSLSYEQYF
>TRBV30|.|TRBJ1-1|.
TGTGCCTGGAGTGTACTGACAGGCGGCTCCACTGAAGCTTTCTTT
CAWSVLTGGSTEAFF
>TRBV19|.|TRBJ2-6|.
TGTGCCAGTGGCCGGGACACCGGCTCTGGGGCCAACGTCCTGACTTTC
CASGRDTGSGANVLTF
>TRBV11-2|.|TRBJ2-7|.
TGTGCCAGCAGCCAAAGTATTAGTTACTCCTACGAGCAGTACTTC
CASSQSISYSYEQYF
>TRBV2|.|TRBJ1-5|.
TGTGCCAGCAGTGAAGAGGCGGTCAATAGCAATCAGCCCCAGCATTTT
CASSEEAVNSNQPQHF
>TRBV6-1|TRBD2|TRBJ2-1|.
TGTGCCAGCAGTAGAGTGGGTAGCGGGACTGAGCAGTTCTTC
CASSRVGSGTEQFF
>TRBV7-6|TRBD2|TRBJ2-7|.
TGTGCCAGCAGCTTAGGGGCTAGCGGGATTGCCCACGAGCAGTACTTC
CASSLGASGIAHEQYF
>TRBV7-9|.|TRBJ2-5|.
TGTGCCAGCAGCTTAGGACTTGCGCAACGAGAGACCCAGTACTTC
CASSLGLAQRETQYF
>TRBV7-8|.|TRBJ1-2|.
TGTGCCAGCAGCTTAGAGGCCAGTTATGGCTACACCTTC
CASSLEASYGYTF
>TRBV29-1|.|TRBJ2-7|.
TGCAGCGTTGGTACCGGGCCGGTAGAGCAGTACTTC
CSVGTGPVEQYF
>TRBV28|.|TRBJ2-7|.
TGTGCCAGCAGTTTTCTTATGTCCCGGGACGAGCAGTACTTC
CASSFLMSRDEQYF
>TRBV15|TRBD1|TRBJ2-3|.
TGTGCCACCAGCGCCCGGACAGGGGAAACAGATACGCAGTATTTT
CATSARTGETDTQYF
>TRBV5-5|TRBD1|TRBJ2-7|.
TGTGCCAGCAGCTTACGAATGGGACAGACATACGAGCAGTACTTC
CASSLRMGQTYEQYF
>TRBV6-6|TRBD2|TRBJ2-3|.
TGTGCCAGCAGGATTAGCGGGAGGGCCCTCACAGATACGCAGTATTTT
CASRISGRALTDTQYF
>TRBV7-8|.|TRBJ2-3|few
TGTGCCAGCAGCTTAGTTGGGGGGTTGGCAGATACGCAGTATTTT
CASSLVGGLADTQYF
>TRBV7-2|.|TRBJ2-1|.
TGTGCCAGCACCTTTAGAGGGAACAATGAGCAGTTCTTC
CASTFRGNNEQFF
>TRBV20-1|.|TRBJ1-5|.
TGCAGGGAGACCCAGGGCCAGCCCCAGCATTTT
CRETQGQPQHF
>TRBV5-1|TRBD1|TRBJ2-7|.
TGCGCCAGCAGCGTGGGACAGGGGGGCTACGAGCAGTACTTC
CASSVGQGGYEQYF
>TRBV11-2|TRBD2|TRBJ2-2|.
TGTGCCAGCAGCGTAGCGGGAGGCACCGGGGAGCTGTTTTTT
CASSVAGGTGELFF
>TRBV6-5|.|TRBJ2-5|.
TGTGCCAGCAGTTACGGTCCGAGCCAAGAGACCCAGTACTTC
CASSYGPSQETQYF
>TRBV9|.|TRBJ2-1|.
TGTGCCAGCAGCGTTCAGTCAGTCGGCTCCTACAATGAGCAGTTCTTC
CASSVQSVGSYNEQFF
>TRBV10-3|.|TRBJ2-2|.
TGTGCCATCAGTGGAGATTCGAACACCGGGGAGCTGTTTTTT
CAISGDSNTGELFF
>TRBV29-1|.|TRBJ1-2|.
TGCAGCGTTCTGGAAACGAACTATGGCTACACCTTC
CSVLETNYGYTF
>TRBV9|.|TRBJ2-3|once
TGTGCCAGCAGCGTAGCCGCGGGATACACAGATACGCAGTATTTT
CASSVAAGYTDTQYF
>TRBV6-1|.|TRBJ1-4|.
TGTGCCAGCAGTGAAGTATTGGCCAGATATCTGTTTTTT
CASSEVLARYLFF
>TRBV19|TRBD1|TRBJ2-3|.
TGTGCCAGTAGTACTGGGACAGGGGGTCTGTATACGCAGTATTTT
CASSTGTGGLYTQYF
>TRBV7-4|.|TRBJ1-5|.
TGTGCCAGCAGCTCCTTCAGGGGAAATCAGCCCCAGCATTTT
CASSSFRGNQPQHF
>TRBV28|TRBD1|TRBJ2-7|.
TGTGCCAGCAGCCCACTTAGTTTCCGGGACAGGGGTTCCTACGAGCAGTACTTC
CASSPLSFRDRGSYEQYF
>TRBV6-1|.|TRBJ2-5|.
TGTGCCAGCAGTGAACTGACAAGCCAAGAGACCCAGTACTTC
CASSELTSQETQYF
>TRBV7-2|TRBD2|TRBJ2-5|.
TGTGCCAGCAGCCCGGGACTAGCGGAGACCCAGTACTTC
CASSPGLAETQYF
>TRBV11-2|.|TRBJ2-7|.
TGTGCCAGCAGCTCGACCCGCTACGAGCAGTACTTC
CASSSTRYEQYF
>TRBV5-5|TRBD2|TRBJ2-5|.
TGTGCCAGCAGCTTGGGACTAGCGGGAGGGCCTGGAGAGACCCAGTACTTC
CASSLGLAGGPGETQYF
>TRBV2|.|TRBJ2-7|few
TGTGCCAGCAGTGAAGCGCCGCGGACCTCCTACGAGCAGTACTTC
CASSEAPRTSYEQYF
>TRBV19|.|TRBJ2-7|few
TGTGCCAGTAGTATCTCGGCCTCCTACGAGCAGTACTTC
CASSISASYEQYF
>TRBV4-3|.|TRBJ2-1|few
TGCGCCAGCAGCCCCCGGTCGGGGAACTACAATGAGCAGTTCTTC
CASSPRSGNYNEQFF
>TRBV7-6|.|TRBJ1-4|.
TGTGCCAGCAGCTTAACCAGAGGAATCAATGAAAAACTGTTTTTT
CASSLTRGINEKLFF